These T cell receptor beta chains were read from a single sample in a study of T-cell reconstitution after alpha-beta-depleted transplantation in children. A single record per CDR3 protein comes from TCRdb applying MiXCR to the PCR reads. The data contain approximately 230,000 distinct CDR3 sequences, around 25% of them singletons. This sample comprised PBMCs, mostly from graft donor cells, obtained 360 days after TCRalphabeta/CD19-depleted stem cell transplant. The receptors originated from a female patient aged 2-15 years who had a stem cell transplant for congenital amegakaryocytic thrombocytopenia, so the T cells may come from the graft donor. CDR3s include the opening cysteine and the closing phenylalanine or tryptophan. The order of the fields is clone size, J gene, V gene, D gene, CDR3 DNA, CDR3 protein. D genes are given only for firm matches. Clone size is not always given. Where it is, it says once, few, many or a class for expanded clones.

size: few
J: TRBJ2-3
V: TRBV27
D: TRBD2
DNA: TGTGCCAGCAGTCTGGAGGGAGGGCCCGATACGCAGTATTTT
CDR3: CASSLEGGPDTQYF

size: few
J: TRBJ1-2
V: TRBV20-1
D: TRBD1
DNA: TGCAGTGCACCACAGGGGGGCTATGGCTACACCTTC
CDR3: CSAPQGGYGYTF

size: NA
J: TRBJ2-7
V: TRBV27
D: TRBD2
DNA: TGTGCCAGCAGTTTCGGTCTAGCGGTGACCTACGAGCAGTACTTC
CDR3: CASSFGLAVTYEQYF

size: NA
J: TRBJ2-3
V: TRBV28
D: NA
DNA: TGTGCCAGCAGTTCGACAGGAGTGAGCACAGATACGCAGTATTTT
CDR3: CASSSTGVSTDTQYF

size: NA
J: TRBJ1-3
V: TRBV6-5
D: NA
DNA: TGTGCCAGCAGTTACTCGTGGGGGTCGACAGAACGAAACACCATATATTTT
CDR3: CASSYSWGSTERNTIYF

size: NA
J: TRBJ2-7
V: TRBV11-1
D: TRBD1
DNA: TGTGCCAGCAGCTTAGTTGGGGGTGGAGTCCGGACAGGATCCTACGAGCAGTACTTC
CDR3: CASSLVGGGVRTGSYEQYF

size: NA
J: TRBJ2-1
V: TRBV20-1
D: TRBD1
DNA: TGCAGTGCTAGTGACCCGACCGGGACAGGGTTATACAATGAGCAGTTCTTC
CDR3: CSASDPTGTGLYNEQFF

size: NA
J: TRBJ2-3
V: TRBV7-9
D: TRBD1
DNA: TGTGCCAGCACCCAAGATTTGCTGGGACAGAGCACAGATACGCAGTATTTT
CDR3: CASTQDLLGQSTDTQYF

size: NA
J: TRBJ1-4
V: TRBV7-9
D: NA
DNA: TGTGCCAGCATCCCGATTGAGGGCGGAAAACTGTTTTTT
CDR3: CASIPIEGGKLFF

size: NA
J: TRBJ2-1
V: TRBV12-3/TRBV12-4
D: TRBD1
DNA: TGTGCCAGCAGTATAAGACAGGGGGCCCTTAATGAGCAGTTCTTC
CDR3: CASSIRQGALNEQFF

size: NA
J: TRBJ1-5
V: TRBV12-3/TRBV12-4
D: NA
DNA: TGTGCCAGCAGCAGGACAGATAATCAGCCCCAGCATTTT
CDR3: CASSRTDNQPQHF

size: many
J: TRBJ1-4
V: TRBV28
D: NA
DNA: TGTGCCAGCAGTTTAGGTAGAACAGAAAAACTGTTTTTT
CDR3: CASSLGRTEKLFF

size: few
J: TRBJ2-3
V: TRBV29-1
D: NA
DNA: TGCAGCGTTGCCGCCAGCACAGATACGCAGTATTTT
CDR3: CSVAASTDTQYF

size: NA
J: TRBJ2-1
V: TRBV7-9
D: NA
DNA: TGTGCCAGCACCTTTAGTGACTTCTCGAGCTCCTACAATGAGCAGTTCTTC
CDR3: CASTFSDFSSSYNEQFF

size: few
J: TRBJ2-3
V: TRBV5-6
D: NA
DNA: TGTGCCAGCAGCTTGGAGACGGGGTTGTCAGATACGCAGTATTTT
CDR3: CASSLETGLSDTQYF

size: few
J: TRBJ1-2
V: TRBV29-1
D: NA
DNA: TGCAGCGTTTCACAGTCCTATGGCTACACCTTC
CDR3: CSVSQSYGYTF

size: few
J: TRBJ2-5
V: TRBV10-3
D: NA
DNA: TGTGCCATCAAGGAGCAGGGTACTTTCGGGACCCAGTACTTC
CDR3: CAIKEQGTFGTQYF

size: NA
J: TRBJ1-4
V: TRBV29-1
D: NA
DNA: TGCAGCGTTGTGGTGGCGGGGGACGGAAAACTGTTTTTT
CDR3: CSVVVAGDGKLFF

size: NA
J: TRBJ2-5
V: TRBV24-1
D: TRBD1
DNA: TGTGCCACCAGTGGCTCCACAGGGGCGGAGACCCAGTACTTC
CDR3: CATSGSTGAETQYF

size: few
J: TRBJ2-3
V: TRBV9
D: NA
DNA: TGTGCCAGCAGCGTAGGGGTCACAGATACGCAGTATTTT
CDR3: CASSVGVTDTQYF

size: few
J: TRBJ2-3
V: TRBV4-2
D: NA
DNA: TGTGCCAGCAGCCAACACTTTACCAGGGGAGATACGCAGTATTTT
CDR3: CASSQHFTRGDTQYF

size: many
J: TRBJ1-4
V: TRBV3-1
D: NA
DNA: TGTGCCAGCAGCCAAGTTGCAGGGTGGGAAAAACTGTTTTTT
CDR3: CASSQVAGWEKLFF

size: many
J: TRBJ2-7
V: TRBV10-3
D: TRBD2
DNA: TGTGCCATCAGTGTCACTAGCGGGGGCTACGAGCAGTACTTC
CDR3: CAISVTSGGYEQYF

size: NA
J: TRBJ1-2
V: TRBV18
D: TRBD1
DNA: TGTGCCAGCTCAACCAGACAGGGCTATGGCTACACCTTC
CDR3: CASSTRQGYGYTF

size: many
J: TRBJ1-2
V: TRBV7-8
D: NA
DNA: TGTGCCAGCAGCAACGAGGACCGACAGAACTATGGCTACACCTTC
CDR3: CASSNEDRQNYGYTF

size: NA
J: TRBJ2-1
V: TRBV7-8
D: NA
DNA: TGTGCCAGCAGCTCCTCGGTGGGGCTATACCCCAACAATGAGCAGTTCTTC
CDR3: CASSSSVGLYPNNEQFF

size: few
J: TRBJ2-7
V: TRBV14
D: NA
DNA: TGTGCCAGCAGCCAAGTAGGTATCCACAGCGAGCAGTACTTC
CDR3: CASSQVGIHSEQYF

size: few
J: TRBJ2-1
V: TRBV12-3/TRBV12-4
D: TRBD1
DNA: TGTGCCAGCAGTGTACAGGGGGTCTCCTACAATGAGCAGTTCTTC
CDR3: CASSVQGVSYNEQFF

size: NA
J: TRBJ1-1
V: TRBV20-1
D: NA
DNA: TGCAGTGCTAGGAGGGACACTGAAGCTTTCTTT
CDR3: CSARRDTEAFF

size: NA
J: TRBJ1-4
V: TRBV20-1
D: NA
DNA: TGCAGTGCCACCCTCCGGGACACAGCAACTAATGAAAAACTGTTTTTT
CDR3: CSATLRDTATNEKLFF

size: NA
J: TRBJ2-7
V: TRBV4-1
D: NA
DNA: TGCGCCAGCAGCCAAGACTGGACGGCCTCCTTCTACGAGCAGTACTTC
CDR3: CASSQDWTASFYEQYF

size: many
J: TRBJ1-3
V: TRBV4-2
D: NA
DNA: TGTGCCAGCAGCCAGACAGCCTATACGAGCTCTGGAAACACCATATATTTT
CDR3: CASSQTAYTSSGNTIYF

size: NA
J: TRBJ2-1
V: TRBV20-1
D: TRBD2
DNA: TGCAGTGCTAGAACCCCTAGCGGGAGAGGGAATGAGCAGTTCTTC
CDR3: CSARTPSGRGNEQFF

size: few
J: TRBJ2-5
V: TRBV4-3
D: TRBD2
DNA: TGCGCCAGCAGCCAAGCGATTTGGGAGGGTGAGACCCAGTACTTC
CDR3: CASSQAIWEGETQYF

size: many
J: TRBJ2-7
V: TRBV11-2
D: NA
DNA: TGTGCCAGCAGCTTGGTGGGGGGCGAGCAGTACTTC
CDR3: CASSLVGGEQYF

size: many
J: TRBJ2-5
V: TRBV2
D: TRBD1
DNA: TGTGCCAGCAGTCTACAGGGGCGCGGAGAGACCCAGTACTTC
CDR3: CASSLQGRGETQYF

size: many
J: TRBJ1-6
V: TRBV20-1
D: TRBD1
DNA: TGCAGTGCTAGAAAGTTGGACAGGGCCTATAATTCACCCCTCCACTTT
CDR3: CSARKLDRAYNSPLHF